Here is one T cell receptor (beta chain) with its context. This clonotype has just a few counts. No antigen is known for it. No much larger clonotype is one base removed from it; base qualities were not supplied. Receptor libraries were prepared by RT-PCR. Sequenced using an Illumina HiSeq 2500. TCRdb redid the processing of the public reads, applying fastp at Q25 and MiXCR, and retained in-frame beta chains. All rows with the same CDR3 protein become a single entry with the most common DNA and genes. The sample profile shows hundreds of thousands of distinct CDR3 sequences; 6.5% to 8% of them were found once. Together, the top ten hold 10% to 15% of the sample. This sample is drawn from a study of response to subunit inactivated influenza vaccine (dated 2018 in TCRdb). For the wider study: The study used deep quantitative T cell receptor repertoire profiling to track responses to a trivalent subunit inactivated influenza vaccine.

For CDR1 and CDR2, the germline V gene lists SGHAT and FQNNGV. V and J lose 2 bases and 6 bases, and a span of 16 bases separates them. The CDR3, from cysteine to phenylalanine, totals 16 residues. The DNA shown is the 48-base CDR3, in frame from base 1. Study-wide conclusions, independent of this receptor: It was suggested by the authors that each seasonal influenza vaccination may recruit only a limited number of new T cells.

The sequences come from PBMCs from blood, collected around 25 months after vaccination. This receptor was obtained from a man aged 50 to 69 who received an inactivated influenza vaccine. Donor details come from another sample of the same person, matched by shared clones. The chain was built from TRBV11-2 and TRBJ2-2; TRBD1 is perhaps the D gene, given 5 matching bases. This receptor has the CDR3 CASSLWDLGVAGELFF. The sequenced DNA: TGTGCCAGCAGCTTATGGGATCTAGGGGTGGCCGGGGAGCTGTTTTTT.